This T cell receptor beta chain was retrieved from a study of monozygotic twins with inflammatory bowel disease. Germline assignment: CDR1 MNHEY and CDR2 SVGAGI. This CDR3 has 16 residues. About this clonotype: Its specificity is not known.

After re-calling the 5' RACE reads, TCRdb lists one entry per CDR3 protein, DNA absent. The repertoire table contains approximately 330,000 distinct CDR3 sequences. Study-level results: Clonotype overlap with others was lower in IBD patients than in healthy twins, a difference that was greatest with disease activity. IBD-affected twins scored below their healthy co-twins in TCRbeta diversity (inverse Simpson).

The chain uses TRBV6-5 and TRBJ2-2; absent DNA, TCRdb's TRBD1 call cannot be checked. This sequence originates from a human donor with ulcerative colitis or Crohn's disease, or a healthy co-twin of an affected twin (not recorded which). Sequenced sample: blood. This CDR3 is CASSYSRTGGPGELFF.